The 29 T cell receptor beta chains below all came from one sample that was sequenced in a study of blood T cells in healthy people across ages. A second 7 to 11 cycle PCR used barcoded and J-beta primers. TCRdb re-derived calls from the 5' RACE reads in MiXCR, one entry per CDR3 protein. The table has about 1.8 million distinct CDR3 sequences, roughly 50% seen once. Sequencing used blood. The receptors shown here come from a woman aged 40 to 50 in good health.

This clonotype was observed a single time. V usage is TRBV7-8 and J usage is TRBJ1-1; D ambiguous. The CDR3 is 13 residues long. The V gene lost 4 bases and the J gene lost 7 bases, with 13 bases spanning the gap. CDR1 is SGHVS, CDR2 FQNEAQ, per germline. CDR3 residues: CASSSIVLGEAFF. The CDR3, as DNA: TGTGCCAGCAGCTCCATAGTTTTGGGTGAAGCTTTCTTT.

This clonotype turned up a few times. The chain combines TRBV14 with TRBJ2-4, with D maybe TRBD2 (6 bases). TRBJ2-7 matches the DNA end more closely, so the J call is doubtful. There are 14 residues in the CDR3. CDR1 is SGHDN and CDR2 is FVKESK in the germline V gene. Written as DNA, the CDR3 is TGTGCCAGCAGCCAGTCCGGACTATTCGGCGAGCAGTACTTC. Encoded protein: CASSQSGLFGEQYF.

In its sample, this clonotype was seen a few times. This sequence joins TRBV21-1 and TRBJ2-7; the table's D call, TRBD1, was not checked against the DNA. TRBV21-1 is recorded as a pseudogene. The CDR3 has 13 amino acids. The CDR3 sequence: CASSKGDRVEQYF. Here the CDR3 DNA reads TGTGCCAGCAGCAAAGGGGACAGGGTCGAGCAGTACTTC.

V is TRBV28 and J is TRBJ2-5, with D maybe TRBD1 (6 bases). The CDR3 loop spans 15 amino acids. Trimming took off 6 bases at V and 5 bases at J, with 19 bases between the two ends. Germline lookup yields CDR1 MDHEN and CDR2 SYDVKM. For the CDR3, the DNA is TGTGCCAGCAGGCTGACAGGAGACCCCAGTGAGACCCAGTACTTC. Protein sequence: CASRLTGDPSETQYF.

V gene TRBV25-1 combines with J gene TRBJ1-2, with a tentative D call TRBD1 (6 bases). CDR3 size: 18 residues. Germline V CDR1 and CDR2: MGHDK, SYGVNS. The V end lost 7 bases, the J end lost 8 bases, and 32 bases lay between the germline ends. DNA of the CDR3: TGTGCCAGCAAAGGGACCTTGTGGCGCAGGGGCGGATACGGAGGCTACACCTTC. Translation: CASKGTLWRRGGYGGYTF.

In nucleotides, the CDR3 is TGTGCCAGCAGCGACTTTATTCTTTGGGTGGATTCACCCCTCCACTTT. It translates to CASSDFILWVDSPLHF. This chain uses TRBV28 with TRBJ1-6, with no clear D. V lost 6 bases and J lost 8, with 20 bases in between. The CDR3 is 16 residues long. From germline, CDR1 is MDHEN and CDR2 SYDVKM.

This chain joins TRBV4-3 and TRBJ1-4, with 7 bases lining up with TRBD1. From germline, CDR1 is LGHNA and CDR2 YSLEER. Unmatched junction bases numbered 7, after V lost 2 bases and J lost 7 bases. The CDR3 runs to 15 residues. The CDR3 sequence is CASSQRQGLLEKLFF. The CDR3 bases are TGCGCCAGCAGCCAACGACAGGGCCTTCTTGAAAAACTGTTTTTT.

This sequence joins TRBV27 and TRBJ1-6; D perhaps matches TRBD1 (5 bases). V shed 3 bases and J shed 5 bases, with 11 bases lying between them. Germline lookup yields CDR1 MNHEY and CDR2 SMNVEV (reference sequence). The CDR3 has 15 amino acids. The CDR3 reads CASSFRQSNNSPLHF. DNA for the CDR3: TGTGCCAGCAGTTTTCGACAGAGCAATAATTCACCCCTCCACTTT.

The gene calls are TRBV5-1 and TRBJ1-2; no definite D call. V gave up 3 bases and J gave up 4 bases, with 13 bases separating them. The CDR3 sequence is 14 residues long. Germline V gene data show CDR1 as SGHRS and CDR2 as YFSETQ. DNA of the CDR3: TGCGCCAGCAGCTCGGACGGACCCCTCTATGGCTACACCTTC. Its translation: CASSSDGPLYGYTF.

This clonotype came up a few times. This chain joins TRBV6-6 and TRBJ1-4; D might be TRBD1 (5 bases). The CDR3 runs to 15 residues. In germline, CDR1 is MNHNY, CDR2 SVGAGI (reference sequence). V was clipped by 4 bases and J by 6 bases, with 15 bases between them. CDR3 DNA sequence: TGTGCCAGCAGTTTAGGACGGACACGAGATGAAAAACTGTTTTTT. Its protein product is CASSLGRTRDEKLFF.

This clonotype was found a few times. This sequence joins TRBV6-5 and TRBJ1-6; D possibly corresponds to TRBD1 (5 bases). The CDR3 extends over 15 amino acids. Trimming took 6 bases from V and 7 from J, leaving 16 bases between them. The germline V gene has CDR1 MNHEY and CDR2 SVGAGI. CDR3 in amino acids: CASSSSGGLNSPLHF. The CDR3 DNA follows: TGTGCCAGCAGCTCGTCCGGGGGTCTGAATTCACCCCTCCACTTT.

The genes are TRBV12-3 or TRBV12-4 and TRBJ1-1; TRBD1 might be the D (6 bases). Trimming took 6 bases from V and 6 from J, leaving 17 bases between them. This CDR3 has 14 residues. CDR3 bases: TGTGCCAGCAGGAAACACAGGGTTGGCGCTGAAGCTTTCTTT. Translating gives CASRKHRVGAEAFF.

This clonotype came up a few times. This chain links TRBV5-5 with TRBJ2-1, with D perhaps matching TRBD1 or TRBD2 (6 bases each). The CDR3 covers 16 residues. The ends were cut back, 4 bases at V and 2 bases at J, with 16 bases in the middle. Per germline, CDR1 SGHKS and CDR2 YYEKEE (reference sequence). The CDR3 here is CASSRGRGPAYNEQFF. As DNA, the CDR3 is TGTGCCAGCAGCCGGGGACGGGGGCCAGCCTACAATGAGCAGTTCTTC.

The chain links TRBV10-3 to TRBJ2-7; TRBD2 aligns across 8 bases. Matching the DNA end better, TRBJ2-5 makes the J call doubtful. Per the germline V gene, CDR1 is ENHRY and CDR2 is SYGVKD. This CDR3 has 16 amino acids. The CDR3 coding sequence is TGTGCCATCAGTGAGTCCGTAAGCGGGAGACGAGAGACCCAGTACTTC. Translating gives CAISESVSGRRETQYF.

This sequence joins TRBV15 and TRBJ2-5; D unclear. Germline CDR1 LNHNV, CDR2 YYDKDF (reference sequence). This CDR3 is 15 amino acids long. The V gene lost 5 bases and the J gene lost 3 bases, with 16 bases spanning the gap. The CDR3: CATSGLQGQKETQYF. CDR3 bases: TGTGCCACCAGCGGCCTCCAAGGTCAGAAAGAGACCCAGTACTTC.

This sequence joins TRBV4-2 and TRBJ2-1, with D perhaps assigned TRBD1 or TRBD2 (7 bases each). The tail of the sequence fits TRBJ2-7 better, so the J call may be wrong. CDR1 LGHNA and CDR2 YNFKEQ come from the germline V gene. This CDR3 comprises 19 residues. CDR3 loop: CASSQVPLSGGASYNEQYF. CDR3 sequence (DNA): TGTGCCAGCAGCCAAGTTCCATTGTCAGGGGGGGCCTCCTACAATGAGCAGTACTTC.

This clonotype showed up just once. The chain links TRBV12-3 or TRBV12-4 to TRBJ1-1; TRBD1 agrees at 8 bases. With V trimmed by 3 bases and J by 5 bases, 17 bases remained unmatched. The CDR3 contains 18 residues. The DNA of the CDR3 is TGTGCCAGCAGTTTGGTGTCCGTCGGACAGGGAAGGTTAACTGAAGCTTTCTTT. Amino acid sequence: CASSLVSVGQGRLTEAFF.

The chain links TRBV7-6 to TRBJ2-7, with a tentative D call TRBD1 (6 bases). V was cut by 5 bases and J by 6 bases, with 14 bases left in between. The germline CDR1 and CDR2 sequences are SGHVS and FNYEAQ. This CDR3 spans 13 amino acids. The CDR3 loop reads CASSQLQGFEQYF. Written as DNA, the CDR3 is TGTGCCAGCAGCCAGCTTCAGGGGTTCGAGCAGTACTTC.

The chain links TRBV5-5 to TRBJ2-5; perhaps TRBD2 as D (5 bases). CDR1 SGHKS and CDR2 YYEKEE come from the germline V gene (reference sequence). The CDR3 spans 16 residues. V shed 4 bases and J shed 11 bases, with 27 bases lying between them. In DNA, the CDR3 is TGTGCCAGCAGCCCGCAGCTAGCATTTAATAACAATGAGCAGTACTTC. This gives the protein CASSPQLAFNNNEQYF.

This clonotype has a single count. The chain has TRBV11-1 and TRBJ2-1, with D maybe TRBD2 (6 bases). Trimming took off 1 base at V and 6 bases at J, with 13 bases between the two ends. This CDR3 region has 15 residues. CDR1 and CDR2 (germline): SGHAT, FQDESV (reference sequence). CDR3 bases: TGTGCCAGCAGCTTAGTAATTTCCGGGGGCAATGAGCAGTTCTTC. This sequence encodes CASSLVISGGNEQFF.

This clonotype was detected only a few times. This chain links TRBV5-1 with TRBJ2-1; D uncertain. Trimming pared 0 bases from V and 7 bases from J, leaving 11 bases between. This CDR3 comprises 14 residues. CDR1 is SGHRS and CDR2 is YFSETQ in the germline V gene. Written as DNA, the CDR3 is TGCGCCAGCAGCTTGGTCGGGCCTCAAAATGAGCAGTTCTTC. Its translation: CASSLVGPQNEQFF. The variable domain in full, with the rest retrieved from reference TRBV5-1 and TRBJ2-1, is KAGVTQTPRYLIKTRGQQVTLSCSPISGHRSVSWYQQTPGQGLQFLFEYFSETQRNKGNFPGRFSGRQFSNSRSEMNVSTLELGDSALYLCASSLVGPQNEQFFGPGTRLTVL.

This clonotype has a count of ten or more. CDR3 nucleotides: TGCGCCAGCAGCCTCCTGGCATCTGGGGCCAACGTCCTGACTTTC. It encodes CASSLLASGANVLTF. This chain joins TRBV5-1 and TRBJ2-6, with D unclear. This CDR3 spans 15 amino acids. Trimming cost V 4 bases and J 1 base, with 9 bases left between them. CDR1 SGHRS and CDR2 YFSETQ come from the germline V gene.

This clonotype occurred a few times. The chain recombines TRBV15 with TRBJ2-4; maybe TRBD2 (6 bases). Per germline, CDR1 LNHNV and CDR2 YYDKDF (reference sequence). Trimming took off 5 bases at V and 0 bases at J, with 14 bases between the two ends. CDR3 size: 16 residues. The CDR3 spells CATSAPGALAKNIQYF. Written as DNA, the CDR3 is TGTGCCACCAGCGCACCGGGAGCCCTAGCCAAAAACATTCAGTACTTC.

In DNA, the CDR3 is TGTGCCAGCAGTTACGGCTTTAGGGGGGACAGGAGCACAGATACGCAGTATTTT. Translation: CASSYGFRGDRSTDTQYF. The rearrangement uses TRBV6-5 and TRBJ2-3, with TRBD1 matching 8 bases. From germline, CDR1 is MNHEY and CDR2 SVGAGI. V lost 2 bases and J lost 0; bases outside the gene matches: 10. The CDR3 extends over 18 amino acids.

V gene TRBV11-2 combines with J gene TRBJ1-2, with a weak D call TRBD1 (5 bases). In germline, CDR1 is SGHAT, CDR2 FQNNGV. There are 16 residues in the CDR3. Trimming removed 6 bases from V and 12 bases from J, with 29 bases in between. CDR3 in amino acids: CASSKLNRVGEWGHTF. The CDR3, as DNA: TGTGCCAGCAGTAAATTAAACCGGGTGGGGGAATGGGGCCACACCTTC.

A single count supports this clonotype. V usage is TRBV6-2 or TRBV6-3 and J usage is TRBJ2-3; 10 bases fit TRBD2. Germline loops: CDR1 MNHEY, CDR2 SVGEGT. This CDR3 is built from 17 residues. The V gene end was trimmed by 0 bases and the J gene end by 4 bases; junction bases not matched to a gene: 7. The CDR3 region has the DNA TGTGCCAGCAGTTACTCGTCGGCTAGCGGGAGAGCAGATACGCAGTATTTT. It specifies CASSYSSASGRADTQYF.

This clonotype showed up just a few times. This rearrangement joins TRBV6-2 or TRBV6-3 to TRBJ1-2; D ambiguous. V lost 2 bases to trimming and J lost 7 bases, with 14 bases between them. CDR3 length equals 14 residues. Germline values: CDR1 MNHEY, CDR2 SVGEGT. CDR3: CASSYALGSGGYTF. CDR3 DNA sequence: TGTGCCAGCAGTTACGCTTTGGGGTCCGGTGGCTACACCTTC.

The genes are TRBV12-3 or TRBV12-4 and TRBJ2-5; possible D gene TRBD2, 5 bases. The V gene lost 6 bases and the J gene lost 6 bases, with 20 bases spanning the gap. This CDR3 comprises 15 residues. The CDR3, as DNA: TGTGCCAGCAGCCCGGACTCCTCGAGGGTCAAGACCCAGTACTTC. It yields the protein CASSPDSSRVKTQYF.

The chain couples TRBV9 to TRBJ1-6; no firm D call. V lost 2 bases to trimming and J lost 4 bases, with 7 bases between them. The CDR3 sequence is 14 residues long. CDR1 and CDR2 from the germline V gene are SGDLS and YYNGEE. CDR3 in amino acids: CASSVWEYNSPLHF. The CDR3 nucleotides read TGTGCCAGCAGCGTTTGGGAATATAATTCACCCCTCCACTTT.